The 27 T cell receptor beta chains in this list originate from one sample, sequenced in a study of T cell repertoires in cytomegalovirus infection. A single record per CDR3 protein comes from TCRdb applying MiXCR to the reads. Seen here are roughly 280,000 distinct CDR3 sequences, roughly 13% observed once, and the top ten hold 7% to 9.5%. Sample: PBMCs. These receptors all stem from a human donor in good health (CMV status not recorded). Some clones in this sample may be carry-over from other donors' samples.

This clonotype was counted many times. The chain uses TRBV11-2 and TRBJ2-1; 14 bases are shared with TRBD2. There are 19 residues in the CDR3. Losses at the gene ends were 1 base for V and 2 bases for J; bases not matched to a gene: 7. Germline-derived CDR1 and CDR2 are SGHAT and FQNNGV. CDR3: CASSLVAGLAGGAYNEQFF. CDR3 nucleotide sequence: TGTGCCAGCAGCTTAGTAGCCGGACTAGCGGGGGGCGCCTACAATGAGCAGTTCTTC.

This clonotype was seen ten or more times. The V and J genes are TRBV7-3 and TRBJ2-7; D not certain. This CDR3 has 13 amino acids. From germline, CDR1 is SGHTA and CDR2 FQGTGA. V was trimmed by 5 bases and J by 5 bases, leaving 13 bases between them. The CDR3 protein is CASSQDLWDEQYF. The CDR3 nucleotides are TGTGCCAGCAGCCAGGACCTATGGGACGAGCAGTACTTC.

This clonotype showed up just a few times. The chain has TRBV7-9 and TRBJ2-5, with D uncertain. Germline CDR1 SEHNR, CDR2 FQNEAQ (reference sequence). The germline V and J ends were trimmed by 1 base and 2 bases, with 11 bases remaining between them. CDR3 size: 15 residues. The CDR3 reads CASSLVATEQETQYF. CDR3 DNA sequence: TGTGCCAGCAGCTTAGTGGCGACTGAACAAGAGACCCAGTACTTC.

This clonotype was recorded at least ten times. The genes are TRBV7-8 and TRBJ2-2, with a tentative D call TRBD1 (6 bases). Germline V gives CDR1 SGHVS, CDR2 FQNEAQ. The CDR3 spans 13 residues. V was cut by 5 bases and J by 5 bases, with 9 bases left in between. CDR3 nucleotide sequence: TGTGCCAGCAGCCCTGACAGGACCGGGGAGCTGTTTTTT. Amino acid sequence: CASSPDRTGELFF.

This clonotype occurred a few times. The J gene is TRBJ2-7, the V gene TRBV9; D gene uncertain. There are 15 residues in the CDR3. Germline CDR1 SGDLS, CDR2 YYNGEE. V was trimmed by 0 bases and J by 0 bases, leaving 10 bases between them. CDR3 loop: CASSVGQEISYEQYF. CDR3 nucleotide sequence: TGTGCCAGCAGCGTAGGTCAGGAGATCTCCTACGAGCAGTACTTC.

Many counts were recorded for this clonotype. For the CDR3, the DNA is TGCGCCAGCAGCCAAGCAAAAGGGGGACCGGGGTGGGAAGAGACCCAGTACTTC. Translated: CASSQAKGGPGWEETQYF. This chain links TRBV4-1 with TRBJ2-5; a possible D gene is TRBD1 (6 bases). The CDR3 has 18 amino acids. V lost 1 base to trimming and J lost 3 bases, with 21 bases between them. The V gene's germline CDR1 is MGHRA and CDR2 YSYEKL.

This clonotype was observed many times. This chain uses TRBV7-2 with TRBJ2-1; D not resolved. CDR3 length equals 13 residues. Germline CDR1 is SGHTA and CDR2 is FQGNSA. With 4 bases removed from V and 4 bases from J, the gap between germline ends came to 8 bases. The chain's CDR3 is CASSYDFYNEQFF. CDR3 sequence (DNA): TGTGCCAGCAGCTACGATTTTTACAATGAGCAGTTCTTC.

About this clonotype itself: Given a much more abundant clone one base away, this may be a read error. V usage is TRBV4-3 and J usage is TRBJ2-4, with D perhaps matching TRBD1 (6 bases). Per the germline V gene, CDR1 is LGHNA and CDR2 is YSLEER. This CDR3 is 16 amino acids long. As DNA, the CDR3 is TGCTCCAGCAGCCAAGCCCACAGGGTTGACAAAAACATTCAGTACTTC. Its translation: CSSSQAHRVDKNIQYF.

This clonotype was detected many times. In nucleotides, the CDR3 is TGTGCCAGCAGCCTCACCGGGGACAGGGGGCGGGGGAGCTCCTACAATGAGCAGTTCTTC. Translation gives CASSLTGDRGRGSSYNEQFF. The V call is TRBV6-1, the J call TRBJ2-1; 12 bases map to TRBD1. Germline V gene data show CDR1 as MNHNS and CDR2 as SASEGT. Unmatched junction bases numbered 15, after V lost 6 bases and J lost 0 bases. This CDR3 spans 20 amino acids.

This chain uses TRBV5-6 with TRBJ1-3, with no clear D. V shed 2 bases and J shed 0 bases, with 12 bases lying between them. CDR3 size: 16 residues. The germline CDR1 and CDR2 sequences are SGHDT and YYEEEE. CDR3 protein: CASSFGRTFSGNTIYF. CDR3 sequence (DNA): TGTGCCAGCAGCTTCGGCAGAACCTTCTCTGGAAACACCATATATTTT.

The CDR3 protein is CASTRAGGQETQYF. The CDR3 region has the DNA TGCGCCAGCACCCGAGCGGGGGGCCAAGAGACCCAGTACTTC. The V gene is TRBV5-1, the J gene TRBJ2-5; 9 bases map to TRBD2. The CDR3 totals 14 residues. The V gene end was trimmed by 6 bases and the J gene end by 1 base; junction bases not matched to a gene: 4. Germline V lookup: CDR1 SGHRS, CDR2 YFSETQ.

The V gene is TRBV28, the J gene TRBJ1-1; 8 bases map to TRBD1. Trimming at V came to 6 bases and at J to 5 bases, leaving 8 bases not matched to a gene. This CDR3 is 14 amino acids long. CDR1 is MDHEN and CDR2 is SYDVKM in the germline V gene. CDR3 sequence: CASRGDRRETEAFF. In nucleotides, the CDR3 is TGTGCCAGCAGAGGGGACAGGAGAGAGACTGAAGCTTTCTTT.

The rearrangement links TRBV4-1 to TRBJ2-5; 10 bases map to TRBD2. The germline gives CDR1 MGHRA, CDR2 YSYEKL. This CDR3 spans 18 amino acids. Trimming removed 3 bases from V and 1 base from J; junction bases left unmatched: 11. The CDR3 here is CASSQSPGLARGQETQYF. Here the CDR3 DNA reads TGCGCCAGCAGCCAGTCGCCGGGACTAGCGAGGGGCCAAGAGACCCAGTACTTC.

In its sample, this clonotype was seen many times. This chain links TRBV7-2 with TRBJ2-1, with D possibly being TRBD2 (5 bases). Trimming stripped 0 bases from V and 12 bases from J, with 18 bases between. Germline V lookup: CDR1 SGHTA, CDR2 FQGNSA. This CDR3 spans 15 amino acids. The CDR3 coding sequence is TGTGCCAGCAGCTTAGCGTTCGTGGCTATCGAGGGGCAGTTCTTC. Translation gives CASSLAFVAIEGQFF.

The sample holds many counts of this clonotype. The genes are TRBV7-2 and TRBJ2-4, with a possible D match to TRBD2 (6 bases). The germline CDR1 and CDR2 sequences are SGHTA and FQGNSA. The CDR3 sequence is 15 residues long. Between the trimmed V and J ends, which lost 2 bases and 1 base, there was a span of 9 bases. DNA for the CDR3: TGTGCCAGCAGCTTACCGGAGGGGGCCAAAAACATTCAGTACTTC. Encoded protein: CASSLPEGAKNIQYF.

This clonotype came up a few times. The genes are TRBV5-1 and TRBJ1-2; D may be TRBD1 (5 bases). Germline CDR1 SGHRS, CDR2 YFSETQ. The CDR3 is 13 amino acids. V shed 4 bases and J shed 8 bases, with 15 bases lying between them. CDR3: CASSRGVLEGYTF. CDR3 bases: TGCGCCAGCAGCAGGGGCGTCCTGGAAGGCTACACCTTC.

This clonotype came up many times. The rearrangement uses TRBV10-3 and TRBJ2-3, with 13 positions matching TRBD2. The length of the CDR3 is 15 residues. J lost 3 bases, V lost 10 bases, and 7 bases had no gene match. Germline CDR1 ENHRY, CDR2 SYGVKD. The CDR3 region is CATRTSGSDTDTQYF. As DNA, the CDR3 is TGTGCCACCCGGACTAGCGGGAGTGATACAGATACGCAGTATTTT.

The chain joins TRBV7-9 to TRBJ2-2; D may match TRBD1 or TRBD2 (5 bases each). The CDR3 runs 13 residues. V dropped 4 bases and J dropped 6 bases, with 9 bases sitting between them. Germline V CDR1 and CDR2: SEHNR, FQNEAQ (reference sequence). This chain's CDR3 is CASSYLGAGELFF. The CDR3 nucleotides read TGTGCCAGCAGCTACCTGGGGGCCGGGGAGCTGTTTTTT.

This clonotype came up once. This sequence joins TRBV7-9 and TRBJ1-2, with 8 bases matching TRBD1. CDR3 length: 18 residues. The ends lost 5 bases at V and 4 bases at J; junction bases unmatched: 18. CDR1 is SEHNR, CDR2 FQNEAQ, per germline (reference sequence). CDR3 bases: TGTGCCAGCAGCCTCCCCACGCCGGGACAGGCTACTAGCTATGGCTACACCTTC. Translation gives CASSLPTPGQATSYGYTF.

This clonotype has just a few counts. The CDR3 sequence is CSGRRVHPDSGNTIYF. The CDR3 DNA is TGCAGCGGGAGGAGGGTGCATCCCGACTCTGGAAACACCATATATTTT. The chain uses TRBV29-1 and TRBJ1-3; D remains unclear. V shed 7 bases and J shed 0 bases, with 19 bases lying between them. Germline lookup yields CDR1 SQVTM and CDR2 ANQGSEA. The CDR3 totals 16 residues.

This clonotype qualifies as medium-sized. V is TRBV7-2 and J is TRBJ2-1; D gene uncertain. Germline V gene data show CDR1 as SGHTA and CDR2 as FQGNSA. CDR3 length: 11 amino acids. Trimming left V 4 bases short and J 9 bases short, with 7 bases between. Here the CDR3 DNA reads TGTGCCAGCAGCTCTCAGATTGAGCAGTTCTTC. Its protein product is CASSSQIEQFF.

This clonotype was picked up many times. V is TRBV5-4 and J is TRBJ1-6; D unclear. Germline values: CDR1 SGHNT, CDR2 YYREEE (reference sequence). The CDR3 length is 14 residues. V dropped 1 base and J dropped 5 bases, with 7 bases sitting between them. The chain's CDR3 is CASSLLSDNSPLHF. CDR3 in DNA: TGTGCCAGCAGCTTGCTCAGCGATAATTCACCCCTCCACTTT.

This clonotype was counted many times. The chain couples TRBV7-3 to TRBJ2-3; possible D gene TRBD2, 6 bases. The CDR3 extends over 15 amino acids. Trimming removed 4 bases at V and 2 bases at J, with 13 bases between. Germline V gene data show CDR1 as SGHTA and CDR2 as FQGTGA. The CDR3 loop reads CASSWAGRPTDTQYF. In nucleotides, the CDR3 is TGTGCCAGCAGCTGGGCGGGGCGCCCCACAGATACGCAGTATTTT.

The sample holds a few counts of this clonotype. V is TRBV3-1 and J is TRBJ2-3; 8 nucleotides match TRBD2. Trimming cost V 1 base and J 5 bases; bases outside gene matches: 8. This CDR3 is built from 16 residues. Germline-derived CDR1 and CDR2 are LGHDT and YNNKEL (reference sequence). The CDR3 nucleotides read TGTGCCAGCAGCCAAGTCGGGGGGGCCGCCCGAGATACGCAGTATTTT. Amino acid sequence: CASSQVGGAARDTQYF.

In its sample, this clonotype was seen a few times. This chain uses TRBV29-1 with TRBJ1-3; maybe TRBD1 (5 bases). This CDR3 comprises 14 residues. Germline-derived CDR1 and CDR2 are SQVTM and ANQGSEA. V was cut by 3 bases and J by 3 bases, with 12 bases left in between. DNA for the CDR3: TGCAGCGTTGATCCCAGGGCGGGTGGAAACACCATATATTTT. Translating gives CSVDPRAGGNTIYF.

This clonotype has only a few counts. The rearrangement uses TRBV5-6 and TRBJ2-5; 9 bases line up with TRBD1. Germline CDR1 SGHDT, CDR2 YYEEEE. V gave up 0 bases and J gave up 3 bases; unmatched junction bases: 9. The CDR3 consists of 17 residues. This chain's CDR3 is CASSLGQGGRKKETQYF. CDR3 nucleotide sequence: TGTGCCAGCAGCTTGGGACAGGGGGGAAGAAAGAAAGAGACCCAGTACTTC.

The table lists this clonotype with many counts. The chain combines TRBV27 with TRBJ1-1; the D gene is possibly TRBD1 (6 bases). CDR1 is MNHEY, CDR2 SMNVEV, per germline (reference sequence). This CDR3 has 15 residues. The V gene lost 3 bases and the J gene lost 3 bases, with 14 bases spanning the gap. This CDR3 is CASSFYTGRDTEAFF. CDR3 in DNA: TGTGCCAGCAGTTTTTATACAGGGAGGGACACTGAAGCTTTCTTT.